The source of this TCR beta chain is a study of technical replicates of blood from a handful of donors. After removal of 6 bases from V and 0 bases from J, the junction contained 4 bases not matched to a gene. Germline loops: CDR1 SGHTA, CDR2 FQGNSA. The CDR3 covers 15 residues. Measured with immunoSEQ multiplex PCR; TCRdb has only the in-frame clones, and not every one. The profile shows 100,000 or so clones, nearly 96% of them singletons. The chain has TRBV7-2 and TRBJ2-7; 11 bases are shared with TRBD2. Sample: T cells isolated from PBMCs. The receptor's source is a human donor in good health. CDR3 amino acids: CASRRGLADSYEQYF. CDR3 DNA sequence: TGTGCCAGCAGAAGGGGACTAGCGGACTCCTACGAGCAGTACTTC.